Shown below are 5 T cell receptor beta chains from a single sample sequenced in a study of T cell responses to AZD1222 COVID-19 vaccine. Sequenced by immunoSEQ multiplex PCR; TCRdb stores in-frame clones only, minus some. The sample holds about 130,000 clones, about 87% seen once. The source was peripheral blood, collected on day 0 of AZD1222 vaccination. The receptors shown here come from an adult in good health.

This clone was seen only a few times. This chain uses TRBV5-1 with TRBJ1-1, with 9 bases aligning to TRBD1. The CDR3 length is 14 residues. Trimming removed 6 bases from V and 4 bases from J; junction bases left unmatched: 7. Germline assignment: CDR1 SGHRS and CDR2 YFSETQ. The CDR3 loop is CASISETGGTEAFF. In DNA, the CDR3 is TGCGCCAGCATTTCAGAGACAGGGGGCACTGAAGCTTTCTTT.

The V and J genes are TRBV4-2 and TRBJ2-6; 8 nucleotides line up with TRBD1. The V gene end was trimmed by 0 bases and the J gene end by 0 bases; junction bases not matched to a gene: 7. The CDR3 covers 19 residues. The germline CDR1 and CDR2 sequences are LGHNA and YNFKEQ. The CDR3 sequence is CASSQDQGQGYSGANVLTF. In DNA, the CDR3 is TGTGCCAGCAGCCAAGATCAAGGACAGGGCTACTCTGGGGCCAACGTCCTGACTTTC.

This chain links TRBV18 with TRBJ2-7; D perhaps matches TRBD2 (5 bases). Trimming cost V 7 bases and J 0 bases, with 13 bases left between them. CDR1 and CDR2 from the germline V gene are KGHSH and LQKENI. The CDR3 spans 14 residues. The CDR3 spells CASCASGSSYEQYF. The CDR3 coding sequence is TGTGCCAGCTGCGCAAGCGGAAGCTCCTACGAGCAGTACTTC.

The chain joins TRBV6-2 or TRBV6-3 to TRBJ2-1; 7 nucleotides match TRBD2. Germline-derived CDR1 and CDR2 are MNHEY and SVGEGT. V lost 2 bases, J lost 12 bases, and 4 bases stayed unmatched. This CDR3 has 12 residues. The CDR3 sequence is CASSYRWEGQFF. As DNA, the CDR3 is TGTGCCAGCAGTTACCGGTGGGAGGGGCAGTTCTTC.

This clone appeared a few times. The chain couples TRBV5-1 to TRBJ2-7; possibly TRBD1 or TRBD2 for D (5 bases each). The CDR3 loop spans 13 amino acids. Looked up from germline, CDR1 is SGHRS and CDR2 is YFSETQ. The V end was cut by 4 bases, the J end by 4 bases, with 12 bases between. CDR3 loop: CASSIGTGYEQYF. CDR3 nucleotides: TGCGCCAGCAGCATTGGGACGGGTTACGAGCAGTACTTC.